The clone carrying this T cell receptor beta chain was detected only a few times. Germline assignment: CDR1 LGHNA and CDR2 YSLEER. The J segment lost 3 bases and the V segment lost 0 bases, leaving 2 bases of the junction unmatched. This CDR3 comprises 16 residues. The record originates from a study of T-cell reconstitution after alpha-beta-depleted transplantation in children. It was with unique molecular identifiers that the TCRbeta library was prepared. One entry per CDR3 protein, called by TCRdb with MiXCR from the PCR reads. The repertoire has fewer than 120,000 distinct CDR3 sequences, 10% of them found once; the top ten carry about 8.8%.

This clonotype was obtained from a human donor who donated a stem cell graft to a child with acute lymphoblastic leukemia. The genes are TRBV4-3 and TRBJ2-5; TRBD2 matches at 12 bases. The material was PBMCs from the stem cell graft donor, obtained from the stem cell graft. The CDR3 DNA follows: TGCGCCAGCAGCCAAGAGCTAGCGGGAGGGGAAGAGACCCAGTACTTC. It codes for CASSQELAGGEETQYF.